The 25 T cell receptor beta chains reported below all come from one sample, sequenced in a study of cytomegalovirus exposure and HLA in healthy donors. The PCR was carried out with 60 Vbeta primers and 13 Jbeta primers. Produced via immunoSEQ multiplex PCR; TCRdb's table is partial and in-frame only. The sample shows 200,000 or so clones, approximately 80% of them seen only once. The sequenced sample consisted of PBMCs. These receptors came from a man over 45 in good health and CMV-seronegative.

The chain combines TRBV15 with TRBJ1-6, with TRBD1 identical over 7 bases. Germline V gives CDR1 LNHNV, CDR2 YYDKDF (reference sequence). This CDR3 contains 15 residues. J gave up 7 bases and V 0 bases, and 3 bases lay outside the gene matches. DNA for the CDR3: TGTGCCACCAGCAGAGAAGTAGGGGGCAATTCACCCCTCCACTTT. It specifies CATSREVGGNSPLHF.

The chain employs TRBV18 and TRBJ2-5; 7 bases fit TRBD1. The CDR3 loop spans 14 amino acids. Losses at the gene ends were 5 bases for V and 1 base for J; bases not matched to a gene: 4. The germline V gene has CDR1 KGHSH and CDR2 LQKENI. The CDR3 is CASSSRDSQETQYF. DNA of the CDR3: TGTGCCAGCTCATCCCGGGACAGCCAAGAGACCCAGTACTTC. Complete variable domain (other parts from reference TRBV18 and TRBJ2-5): NAGVMQNPRHLVRRRGQEARLRCSPMKGHSHVYWYRQLPEEGLKFMVYLQKENIIDESGMPKERFSAEFPKEGPSILRIQQVVRGDSAAYFCASSSRDSQETQYFGPGTRLLVL.

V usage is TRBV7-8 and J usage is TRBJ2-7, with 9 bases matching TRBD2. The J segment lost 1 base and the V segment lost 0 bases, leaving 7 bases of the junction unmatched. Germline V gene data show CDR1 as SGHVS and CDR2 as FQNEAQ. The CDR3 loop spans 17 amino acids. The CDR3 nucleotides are TGTGCCAGCAGCTTAGCTTATAGGCTAGCGGGATCCTACGAGCAGTACTTC. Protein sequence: CASSLAYRLAGSYEQYF.

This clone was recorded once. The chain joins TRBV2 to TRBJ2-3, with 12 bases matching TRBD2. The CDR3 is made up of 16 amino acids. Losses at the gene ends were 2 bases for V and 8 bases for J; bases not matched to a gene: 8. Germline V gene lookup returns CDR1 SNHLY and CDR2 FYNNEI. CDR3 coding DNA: TGTGCCAGCAGTGAATCTAGCGGGAGGGCCTTGAGTACGCAGTATTTT. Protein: CASSESSGRALSTQYF.

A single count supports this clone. CDR3: CASSRGLAEDNEQFF. The CDR3, as DNA: TGTGCCAGCAGCCGGGGTTTAGCGGAAGACAATGAGCAGTTCTTC. The chain uses TRBV11-2 and TRBJ2-1; a possible D gene is TRBD2 (6 bases). The CDR3 is 15 residues long. CDR1 and CDR2 from the germline V gene are SGHAT and FQNNGV. V was trimmed by 5 bases and J by 5 bases, leaving 16 bases between them.

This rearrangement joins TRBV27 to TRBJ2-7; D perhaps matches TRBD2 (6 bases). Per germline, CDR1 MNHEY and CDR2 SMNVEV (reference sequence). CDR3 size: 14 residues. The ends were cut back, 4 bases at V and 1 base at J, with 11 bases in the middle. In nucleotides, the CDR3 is TGTGCCAGCAGTTCGAGACTAGAATCCTACGAGCAGTACTTC. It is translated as CASSSRLESYEQYF.

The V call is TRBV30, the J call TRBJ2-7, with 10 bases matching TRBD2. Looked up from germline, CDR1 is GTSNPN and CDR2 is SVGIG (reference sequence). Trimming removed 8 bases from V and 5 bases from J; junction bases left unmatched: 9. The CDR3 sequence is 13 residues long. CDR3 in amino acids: CAAVAGGRNEQYF. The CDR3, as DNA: TGTGCCGCGGTAGCGGGAGGTAGGAACGAGCAGTACTTC. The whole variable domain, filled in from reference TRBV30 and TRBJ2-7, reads SQTIHQWPATLVQPVGSPLSLECTVEGTSNPNLYWYRQAAGRGLQLLFYSVGIGQISSEVPQNLSASRPQDRQFILSSKKLLLSDSGFYLCAAVAGGRNEQYFGPGTRLTVT.

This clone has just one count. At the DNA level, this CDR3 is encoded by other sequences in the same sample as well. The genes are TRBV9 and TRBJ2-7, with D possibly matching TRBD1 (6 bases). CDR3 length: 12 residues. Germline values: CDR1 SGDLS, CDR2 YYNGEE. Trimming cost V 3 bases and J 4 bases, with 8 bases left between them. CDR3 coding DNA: TGTGCCAGCAGCGCAACAGGGTACGAGCAGTACTTC. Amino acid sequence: CASSATGYEQYF.

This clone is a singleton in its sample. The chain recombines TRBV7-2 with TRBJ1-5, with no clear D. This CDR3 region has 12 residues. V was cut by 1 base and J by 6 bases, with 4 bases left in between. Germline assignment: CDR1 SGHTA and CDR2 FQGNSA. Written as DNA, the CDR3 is TGTGCCAGCAGCTTAGTCGGTCAGCCCCAGCATTTT. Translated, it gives CASSLVGQPQHF.

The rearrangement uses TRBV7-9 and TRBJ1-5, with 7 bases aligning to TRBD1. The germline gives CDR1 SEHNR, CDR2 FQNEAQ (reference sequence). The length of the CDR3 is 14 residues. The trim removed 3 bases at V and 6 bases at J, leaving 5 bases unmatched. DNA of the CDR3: TGTGCCAGCAGCTTCCCAGGGGGAGGTCAGCCCCAGCATTTT. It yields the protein CASSFPGGGQPQHF.

The CDR3 here is CAWSVGTLGYTF. CDR3 in DNA: TGTGCCTGGAGTGTGGGCACCCTCGGCTACACCTTC. The chain employs TRBV30 and TRBJ1-2; D unclear. CDR1 and CDR2 (germline): GTSNPN, SVGIG (reference sequence). CDR3 length equals 12 residues. With 0 bases removed from V and 8 bases from J, the gap between germline ends came to 10 bases.

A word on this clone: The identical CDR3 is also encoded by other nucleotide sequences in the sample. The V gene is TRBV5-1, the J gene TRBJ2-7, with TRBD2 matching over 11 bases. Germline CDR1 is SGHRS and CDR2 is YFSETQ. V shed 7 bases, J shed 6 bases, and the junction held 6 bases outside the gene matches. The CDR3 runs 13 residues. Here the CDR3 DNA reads TGCGCCAGCTCTCTAGCGGGAGGACGCGAGCAGTACTTC. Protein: CASSLAGGREQYF.

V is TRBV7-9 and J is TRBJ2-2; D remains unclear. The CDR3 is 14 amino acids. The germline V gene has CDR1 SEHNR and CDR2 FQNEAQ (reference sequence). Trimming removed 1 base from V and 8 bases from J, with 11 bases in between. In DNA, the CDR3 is TGTGCCAGCAGCTTAGAGAGTCGTACTGGGGAGCTGTTTTTT. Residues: CASSLESRTGELFF. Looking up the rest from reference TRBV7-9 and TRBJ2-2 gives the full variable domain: DTGVSQNPRHKITKRGQNVTFRCDPISEHNRLYWYRQTLGQGPEFLTYFQNEAQLEKSRLLSDRFSAERPKGSFSTLEIQRTEQGDSAMYLCASSLESRTGELFFGEGSRLTVL.

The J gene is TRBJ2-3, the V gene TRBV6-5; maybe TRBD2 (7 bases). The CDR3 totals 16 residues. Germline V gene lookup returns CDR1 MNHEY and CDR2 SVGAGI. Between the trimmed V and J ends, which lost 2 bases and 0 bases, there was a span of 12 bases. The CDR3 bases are TGTGCCAGCAGTTACGGGGGGGCCTCTAGCACAGATACGCAGTATTTT. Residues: CASSYGGASSTDTQYF.

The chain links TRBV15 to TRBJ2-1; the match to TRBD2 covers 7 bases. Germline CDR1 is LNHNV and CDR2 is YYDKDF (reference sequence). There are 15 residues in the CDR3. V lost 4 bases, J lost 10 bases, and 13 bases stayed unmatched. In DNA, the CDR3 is TGTGCCACCAGCATCCCCGGGACTACCACCCCCGAGCAGTTCTTC. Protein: CATSIPGTTTPEQFF.

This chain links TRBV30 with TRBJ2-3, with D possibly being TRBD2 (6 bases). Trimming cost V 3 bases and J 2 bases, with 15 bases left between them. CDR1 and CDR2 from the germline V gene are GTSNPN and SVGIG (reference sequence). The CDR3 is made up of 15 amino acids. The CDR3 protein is CAWSRDSLYTDTQYF. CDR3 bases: TGTGCCTGGAGCCGGGACTCACTCTACACAGATACGCAGTATTTT.

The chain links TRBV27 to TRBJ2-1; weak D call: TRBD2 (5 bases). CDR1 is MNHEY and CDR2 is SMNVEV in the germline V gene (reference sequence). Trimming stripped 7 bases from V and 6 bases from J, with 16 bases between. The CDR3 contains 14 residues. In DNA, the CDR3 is TGTGCCAGCACCCCCCGGGGATCGGGCAATGAGCAGTTCTTC. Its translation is CASTPRGSGNEQFF.

The CDR3 DNA reads TGTGCCAGCAGCCAAACTAGGCTCGAGCAGTACTTC. Its protein product is CASSQTRLEQYF. The J gene is TRBJ2-7, the V gene TRBV28; the D gene is possibly TRBD2 (5 bases). The length of the CDR3 is 12 residues. The V gene's germline CDR1 is MDHEN and CDR2 SYDVKM. The V end was cut by 6 bases, the J end by 6 bases, with 12 bases between.

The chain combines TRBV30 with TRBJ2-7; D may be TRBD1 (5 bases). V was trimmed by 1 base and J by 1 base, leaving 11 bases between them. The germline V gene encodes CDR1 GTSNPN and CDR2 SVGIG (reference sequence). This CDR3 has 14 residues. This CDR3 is CAWSEKGPSYEQYF. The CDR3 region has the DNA TGTGCCTGGAGTGAAAAGGGGCCGTCCTACGAGCAGTACTTC.

The CDR3 bases are TGTGCCAGCACGCTGGAGGGAGTAGTCTACACCTTC. Amino acids: CASTLEGVVYTF. The chain links TRBV2 to TRBJ1-2; D unresolved. Per the germline V gene, CDR1 is SNHLY and CDR2 is FYNNEI. With 7 bases removed from V and 10 bases from J, the gap between germline ends came to 16 bases. The length of the CDR3 is 12 residues.

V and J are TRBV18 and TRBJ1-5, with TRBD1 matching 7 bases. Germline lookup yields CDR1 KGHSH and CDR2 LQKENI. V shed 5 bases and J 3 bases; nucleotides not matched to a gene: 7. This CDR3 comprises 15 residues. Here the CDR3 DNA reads TGTGCCAGCTCAACTTCTACAGGGGCCAATCAGCCCCAGCATTTT. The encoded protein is CASSTSTGANQPQHF.

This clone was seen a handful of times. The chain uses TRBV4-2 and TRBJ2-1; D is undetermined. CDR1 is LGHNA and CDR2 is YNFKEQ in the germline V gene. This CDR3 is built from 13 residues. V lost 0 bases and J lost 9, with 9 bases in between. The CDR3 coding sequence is TGTGCCAGCAGCCAAGATGGTGGTAGTGAGCAGTTCTTC. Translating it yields CASSQDGGSEQFF.

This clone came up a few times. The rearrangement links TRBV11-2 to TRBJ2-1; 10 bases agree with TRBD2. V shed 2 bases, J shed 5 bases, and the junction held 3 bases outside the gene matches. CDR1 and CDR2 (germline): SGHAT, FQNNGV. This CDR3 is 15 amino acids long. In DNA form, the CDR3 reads TGTGCCAGCAGCTTACTAGCGGGAGTGAACAATGAGCAGTTCTTC. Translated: CASSLLAGVNNEQFF.

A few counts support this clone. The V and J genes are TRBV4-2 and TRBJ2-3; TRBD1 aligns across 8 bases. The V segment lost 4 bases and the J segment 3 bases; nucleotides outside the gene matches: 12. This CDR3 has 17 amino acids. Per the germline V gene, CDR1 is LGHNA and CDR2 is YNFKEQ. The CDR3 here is CASSPQDRGKGTDTQYF. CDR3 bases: TGTGCCAGCAGCCCACAAGACAGGGGTAAAGGTACAGATACGCAGTATTTT.

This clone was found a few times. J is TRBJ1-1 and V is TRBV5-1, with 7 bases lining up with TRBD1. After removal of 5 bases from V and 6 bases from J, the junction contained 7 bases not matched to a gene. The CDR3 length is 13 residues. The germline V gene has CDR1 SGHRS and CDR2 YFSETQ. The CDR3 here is CASSSTGRAEAFF. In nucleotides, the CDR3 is TGCGCCAGCAGTTCGACAGGGCGGGCTGAAGCTTTCTTT.